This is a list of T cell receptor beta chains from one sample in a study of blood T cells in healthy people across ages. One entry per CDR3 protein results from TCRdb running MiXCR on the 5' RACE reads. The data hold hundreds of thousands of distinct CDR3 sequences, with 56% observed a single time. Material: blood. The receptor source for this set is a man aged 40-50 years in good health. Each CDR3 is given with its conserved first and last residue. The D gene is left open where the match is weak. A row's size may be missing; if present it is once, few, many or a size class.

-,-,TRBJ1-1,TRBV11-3,CASSFVNRAEAFF,TGTGCCAGCAGCTTCGTTAACAGGGCTGAAGCTTTCTTT
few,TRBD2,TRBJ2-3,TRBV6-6,CASSPGGKAHTDTQYF,TGTGCCAGCAGTCCGGGGGGTAAAGCCCACACAGATACGCAGTATTTT
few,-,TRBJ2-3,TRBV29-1,CSVENTDTQYF,TGCAGCGTTGAAAATACAGATACGCAGTATTTT
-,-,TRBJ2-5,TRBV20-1,CSAGGETYPETQYF,TGCAGTGCTGGCGGGGAGACATACCCCGAGACCCAGTACTTC
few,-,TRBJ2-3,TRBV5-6,CASSLPSPARDTQYF,TGTGCCAGCAGCTTACCCAGTCCCGCCCGAGATACGCAGTATTTT
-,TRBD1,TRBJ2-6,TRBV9,CASRLGTGGGTGANVLTF,TGTGCCAGCAGATTAGGGACAGGCGGTGGAACTGGGGCCAACGTCCTGACTTTC
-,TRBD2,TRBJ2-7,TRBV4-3,CASSQGTSAMYNEQYF,TGCGCCAGCAGCCAAGGGACTAGCGCAATGTACAATGAGCAGTACTTC
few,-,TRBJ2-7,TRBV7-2,CASSLVPYYEQYF,TGTGCCAGCAGCTTAGTCCCCTACTACGAGCAGTACTTC
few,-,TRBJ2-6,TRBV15,CATSRDMSSGANVLTF,TGTGCCACCAGCAGGGACATGTCCTCTGGGGCCAACGTCCTGACTTTC
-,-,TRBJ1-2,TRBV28,CASSTEDSYGYTF,TGTGCCAGCAGCACGGAAGATAGCTATGGCTACACCTTC
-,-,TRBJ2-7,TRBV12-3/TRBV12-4,CASSLAITRTQQYF,TGTGCCAGCAGTTTGGCGATAACTCGTACCCAGCAGTACTTC
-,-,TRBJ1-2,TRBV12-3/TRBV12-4,CASSFSGHLSRYGYTF,TGTGCCAGCAGTTTTTCGGGACACCTCTCGAGGTATGGCTACACCTTC
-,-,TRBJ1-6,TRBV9,CASSGGRGPGSPLHF,TGTGCCAGCAGCGGAGGGCGGGGCCCCGGTTCACCCCTCCACTTT
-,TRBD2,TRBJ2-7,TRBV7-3,CASSLDPSGSHREQYF,TGTGCCAGCAGCTTAGACCCTAGCGGTAGTCATCGGGAGCAGTACTTC
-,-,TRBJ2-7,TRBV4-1,CASSQDDRRETYEQYF,TGCGCCAGCAGCCAAGATGACCGACGGGAAACCTACGAGCAGTACTTC
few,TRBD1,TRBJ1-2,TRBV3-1,CASSPTLPGTGPWGYTF,TGTGCCAGCAGCCCAACTCTACCCGGGACAGGCCCCTGGGGCTACACCTTC
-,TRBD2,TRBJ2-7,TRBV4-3,CASSQLAGTCEQYF,TGCGCCAGCAGCCAATTAGCGGGCACCTGCGAGCAGTACTTC
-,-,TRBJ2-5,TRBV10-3,CAIRWDHERYF,TGTGCCATCAGGTGGGATCATGAGCGGTACTTC
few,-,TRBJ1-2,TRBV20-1,CSARGRVGGYTF,TGCAGTGCTAGGGGCAGGGTGGGAGGCTACACCTTC
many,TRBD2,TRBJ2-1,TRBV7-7,CASSLRAGAGEQFF,TGTGCTAGCAGCCTCCGAGCGGGGGCTGGTGAGCAGTTCTTC
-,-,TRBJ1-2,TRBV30,CAWRLAYGYTF,TGTGCCTGGCGACTGGCCTATGGCTACACCTTC
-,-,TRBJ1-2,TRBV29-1,CSVGGRNYGYTF,TGCAGCGTGGGGGGACGGAACTATGGCTACACCTTC
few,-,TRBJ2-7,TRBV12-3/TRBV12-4,CASSLGDLPYEQYF,TGTGCCAGCAGTTTAGGGGACTTGCCCTACGAGCAGTACTTC
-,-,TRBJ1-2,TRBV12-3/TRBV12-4,CASSPGAGSLYGYTF,TGTGCCAGCAGCCCCGGTGCGGGGAGTCTTTATGGCTACACCTTC
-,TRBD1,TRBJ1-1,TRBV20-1,CSARDDRGGTEAFF,TGCAGTGCTAGAGATGACAGGGGGGGCACTGAAGCTTTCTTT
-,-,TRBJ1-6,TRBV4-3,CASSQARGSSPLHF,TGCGCCAGCAGCCAAGCCAGGGGAAGCTCACCCCTCCACTTT
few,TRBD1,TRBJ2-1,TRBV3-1,CASSLRTGEEFF,TGTGCCAGCAGCCTCCGGACAGGGGAGGAGTTCTTC
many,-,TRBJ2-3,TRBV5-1,CASSSGRRHTDTQYF,TGCGCCAGCAGCAGTGGTAGGAGGCACACAGATACGCAGTATTTT
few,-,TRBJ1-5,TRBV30,CAWSDGGTQPQHF,TGTGCCTGGAGTGATGGGGGAACGCAGCCCCAGCATTTT
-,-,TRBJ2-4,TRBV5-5,CASSQGGQSAKNIQYF,TGTGCCAGCAGCCAGGGAGGACAGTCAGCCAAAAACATTCAGTACTTC
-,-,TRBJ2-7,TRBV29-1,CSVERVGNEQYF,TGCAGCGTTGAGAGGGTGGGCAATGAGCAGTACTTC
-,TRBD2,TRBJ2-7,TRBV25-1,CASSEGSSGGNYNEQYF,TGTGCCAGCAGTGAAGGATCTAGCGGGGGGAACTACAATGAGCAGTACTTC
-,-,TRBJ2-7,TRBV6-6,CASSEEIYEQYF,TGTGCCAGCAGCGAGGAGATTTACGAGCAGTACTTC
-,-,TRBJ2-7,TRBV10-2,CASSELGRSEQYF,TGCGCCAGCAGTGAATTGGGGCGGAGCGAGCAGTACTTC
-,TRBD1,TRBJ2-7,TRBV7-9,CASSSTGRGPYEQYF,TGTGCCAGCAGCTCGACGGGCAGGGGGCCCTACGAGCAGTACTTC
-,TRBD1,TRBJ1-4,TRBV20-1,CSADDRVEKLFF,TGCAGTGCGGACGACAGGGTCGAAAAACTGTTTTTT
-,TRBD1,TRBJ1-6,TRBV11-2,CASSLQGVPLHF,TGTGCCAGCAGCCTACAGGGGGTCCCCCTCCACTTT
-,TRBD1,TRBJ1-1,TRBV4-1,CASSQDRAIPGGADTEAFF,TGCGCCAGCAGCCAAGATCGGGCGATCCCAGGGGGCGCGGACACTGAAGCTTTCTTT
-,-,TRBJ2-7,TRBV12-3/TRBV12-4,CASSLPRVSYEQYF,TGTGCCAGCAGTTTGCCCAGGGTATCCTACGAGCAGTACTTC